Listed here are 10 T cell receptor beta chains from one sample, sequenced in a study of CD8+CD57+ T cells in acquired aplastic anemia (dated by TCRdb to 2016 to 2019). Patients chosen for sequencing had shown expansion of CD8+CD57+ cells by flow cytometry. The sample was run on an Illumina HiSeq 2000. TCR beta VDJ combination and CDR3 sequence profiling used genomic DNA as the template. Through fastp at Q25 and MiXCR, TCRdb rebuilt clones from the public reads, retaining in-frame beta chains. One record per CDR3 amino acid sequence lists the most common genes and DNA. The sample contains roughly 250,000 distinct CDR3 sequences, 82% of them found a single time. Of the sample, about 41% is held by the ten largest clones. The sequenced material came from sorted CD4+, CD8+, or CD8+CD57+ T cells (not recorded which) from PBMCs. These receptors were taken from a human donor with aplastic anemia.

Details on this clonotype: Mismatch with germline at one junction end may stem from a read error. The rearrangement joins TRBV7-9 to TRBJ1-2; D is possibly TRBD1 (5 bases). The CDR3 is 16 amino acids. Germline-derived CDR1 and CDR2 are SEHNR and FQNEAQ (reference sequence). In DNA form, the CDR3 reads TGTGCCAGCAGCTTTCAAAGGGACGGGGTCGTATATGACTACACCTTC. This gives the protein CASSFQRDGVVYDYTF.

This chain connects TRBV11-1 to TRBJ2-2, with 7 positions matching TRBD2. Trimming cost V 5 bases and J 7 bases; bases outside gene matches: 1. CDR1 and CDR2 from the germline V gene are SGHAT and FQDESV (reference sequence). CDR3 length: 12 residues. The DNA of the CDR3 is TGTGCCAGCAGCAGGGAGGGCGGGGAGCTGTTTTTT. Translation gives CASSREGGELFF.

The chain links TRBV11-3 to TRBJ2-3; D uncertain. Germline lookup yields CDR1 SGHNT and CDR2 YENEEA. The length of the CDR3 is 13 residues. With 5 bases removed from V and 9 bases from J, the gap between germline ends came to 15 bases. CDR3 residues: CASSAPIRATQYF. The CDR3 DNA is TGTGCCAGCAGCGCACCTATTAGAGCCACGCAGTATTTT.

Comments on this clonotype: Since no conserved phenylalanine or tryptophan closes the CDR3, a read error is the likely cause. Because the CDR3's place on the DNA is in doubt, the DNA is left out and the CDR3 is given as listed by TCRdb. The V call is TRBV7-9, the J call TRBJ2-1; no check of the table's D call, TRBD1, against the DNA was made. The CDR3 region is 13 residues in length, termini included. Germline V gene sequence: CDR1 SEHNR, CDR2 FQNEAQ (reference sequence). The CDR3 spells CASSVRGVHRQLY.

The rearrangement links TRBV7-3 to TRBJ2-1, with D possibly being TRBD2 (6 bases). The CDR3 is 16 amino acids. V was pared by 3 bases and J by 9 bases, with 21 bases between. Germline-derived CDR1 and CDR2 are SGHTA and FQGTGA. The CDR3 DNA sequence: TGTGCCAGCAGCTTTCAAGGGACCGGGGGAAGCGCTGAGCAGTTCTTC. This sequence encodes CASSFQGTGGSAEQFF.

This clonotype showed up just a few times. Since no conserved phenylalanine or tryptophan closes the CDR3, a read error is the likely cause. No DNA is shown, since the ends of the CDR3 on it are uncertain; the CDR3 is the one TCRdb lists. The genes are TRBV9 and TRBJ2-3; TRBD1, as called in the table, went unchecked against the DNA. The CDR3 extends over 13 residues, inclusive of both ends. CDR1 SGDLS and CDR2 YYNGEE come from the germline V gene. CDR3: CASGEGGQSTDTL.

The chain uses TRBV19 and TRBJ1-1, with D uncertain. V was cut by 4 bases and J by 2 bases, with 14 bases left in between. In germline, CDR1 is LNHDA, CDR2 SQIVND (reference sequence). The CDR3 contains 15 residues. The CDR3 nucleotides read TGTGCCAGTAGTAGGGTTAGCGGAGCCAACACTGAAGCTTTCTTT. The encoded protein is CASSRVSGANTEAFF. Full variable domain (missing parts from reference TRBV19 and TRBJ1-1): DGGITQSPKYLFRKEGQNVTLSCEQNLNHDAMYWYRQDPGQGLRLIYYSQIVNDFQKGDIAEGYSVSREKKESFPLTVTSAQKNPTAFYLCASSRVSGANTEAFFGQGTRLTVV.

V is TRBV7-9 and J is TRBJ1-1; weak D call: TRBD1 (5 bases). Germline V gene sequence: CDR1 SEHNR, CDR2 FQNEAQ (reference sequence). The CDR3 covers 15 residues. V gave up 5 bases and J gave up 11 bases, with 24 bases separating them. CDR3 sequence (DNA): TGTGCCAGCAGCCCTGTAGGGACGGTCGAGTACGTCGCTTTCTTT. This encodes CASSPVGTVEYVAFF.

As to this clonotype: The conserved closing phenylalanine or tryptophan is absent in this CDR3, likely reflecting a read error. The limits of the CDR3 on the DNA are not certain, so only TCRdb's listed CDR3 is given. The V gene is TRBV9, the J gene TRBJ2-3; the listed D gene, TRBD1, was not tested against the DNA. CDR1 is SGDLS and CDR2 is YYNGEE in the germline V gene. The CDR3 extends over 13 residues, inclusive of both ends. This CDR3 is CASSDGTGQSSNL.

As for this clonotype: One end of the junction fails to match germline, which may point to a read error. The chain joins TRBV15 to TRBJ2-5; the D is unclear. The CDR3 runs to 14 residues. CDR1 is LNHNV, CDR2 YYDKDF, per germline (reference sequence). The CDR3 region is CATSRGTEQTTEYF. In DNA form, the CDR3 reads TGTGCCACCAGCAGAGGTACCGAGCAAACGACCGAGTATTTC.